Listed below are T cell receptor beta chains from one sample, sequenced in a study of T-cell reconstitution after alpha-beta-depleted transplantation in children. TCRdb reprocessed the PCR reads via MiXCR and lists one record per CDR3 protein. Among 400,000 to 550,000 distinct CDR3 sequences listed, about 10% were seen once. Sequencing was performed on PBMCs, taken before TCRalphabeta/CD19-depleted stem cell transplant. Receptors were obtained from a child aged 2 to 15 with inherited bone marrow failure, due to receive a stem cell transplant. The CDR3 runs from the conserved cysteine through the conserved F or W. D genes are given only for firm matches. Rows may omit the clone size; those that give it use once, few, many or a size class.

v_call	j_call	clone_size	d_call	cdr3_nt	cdr3_aa
TRBV6-5	TRBJ1-1	many	NA	TGTGCCAGCAGTTACTCGAGGCAGAACACTGAAGCTTTCTTT	CASSYSRQNTEAFF
TRBV29-1	TRBJ2-3	many	NA	TGCAGCGGAGGGGGAGCGGGGCGCACAGATACGCAGTATTTT	CSGGGAGRTDTQYF
TRBV7-9	TRBJ2-5	many	TRBD2	TGTGCCACCCCGACTAGCGGGAAAGAGACCCAGTACTTC	CATPTSGKETQYF
TRBV13	TRBJ2-5	many	NA	TGTGCCAGCACCTCAAACCCGGCCACCCCCGTCCAGACCCAGTACTTC	CASTSNPATPVQTQYF
TRBV5-1	TRBJ1-1	once	NA	TGCGCCAGCAGCTTGGCTAGCCAGGGGAACACTGAAGCTTTCTTT	CASSLASQGNTEAFF
TRBV10-3	TRBJ2-5	many	TRBD2	TGTGCCATCAGTGAGCCGGGACTAGGGCCCGCAGGGGAGACCCAGTACTTC	CAISEPGLGPAGETQYF
TRBV7-8	TRBJ2-1	many	NA	TGTGCCAGCAGCTTGTGGGCCCGACCAACGACCTACAATGAGCAGTTCTTC	CASSLWARPTTYNEQFF
TRBV4-3	TRBJ1-4	many	NA	TGCGCCAGCAGCCATTCACAGGGTCCTAATGAAAAACTGTTTTTT	CASSHSQGPNEKLFF
TRBV6-5	TRBJ2-3	many	NA	TGTGCCAGCAGTTACTCACCTGCTAGCACAGATACGCAGTATTTT	CASSYSPASTDTQYF
TRBV27	TRBJ2-1	many	NA	TGTGCCAGCAGCCACGTCAGCTCCTACAATGAGCAGTTCTTC	CASSHVSSYNEQFF
TRBV4-3	TRBJ2-7	few	NA	TGCGCCAGCAGCCAAGGAATCGGCGGGACTGATTCCCCCTACGAGCAGTACTTC	CASSQGIGGTDSPYEQYF
TRBV5-1	TRBJ2-7	NA	NA	TGCGCCAGCAGCTTGGCATCTGGGGGCCTCAACGAGCAGTACTTC	CASSLASGGLNEQYF
TRBV21-1	TRBJ1-6	few	NA	TGTGCCAGCAGCAATCAGGCCCCAAGGGGTTCACCCCTCCACTTT	CASSNQAPRGSPLHF
TRBV5-6	TRBJ2-5	few	TRBD2	TGTGCCAGCAGCGCGGGACTAGCGGGAGTAGAGACCCAGTACTTC	CASSAGLAGVETQYF
TRBV7-9	TRBJ2-1	many	TRBD2	TGTGCCAGCAGCACCCCCGGGACTAGACTTTACAATGAGCAGTTCTTC	CASSTPGTRLYNEQFF
TRBV28	TRBJ1-5	many	NA	TGTGCCAGCAGTTTAGGGTGGGGCAATCAGCCCCAGCATTTT	CASSLGWGNQPQHF
TRBV15	TRBJ2-2	many	TRBD1	TGTGCCACCAGCTCCGGGACAGGACACACCGGGGAGCTGTTTTTT	CATSSGTGHTGELFF
TRBV6-6	TRBJ2-7	many	NA	TGTGCCAGCAGGCCACGGGGCCGAGCCTACGAGCAGTACTTC	CASRPRGRAYEQYF
TRBV6-5	TRBJ1-2	many	NA	TGTGCCAGCAGTTACTCTGGCGGGGGTTCCTATGGCTACACCTTC	CASSYSGGGSYGYTF
TRBV6-5	TRBJ1-2	NA	NA	TGTGCCAGCAGTTACTCCCAGGGCTATGGCTACACCTTC	CASSYSQGYGYTF
TRBV19	TRBJ2-5	NA	NA	TGTGCCAGTAGTATGGATGCGTCCACGCGACTTTCAGTGACCCAGTACTTC	CASSMDASTRLSVTQYF
TRBV20-1	TRBJ2-1	NA	NA	TGCAGTGCTAGAGATTCTCCGGGGCCCGATGAGCAGTTCTTC	CSARDSPGPDEQFF
TRBV12-3/TRBV12-4	TRBJ1-5	many	NA	TGTGCCAGCAGTCCCATTCCGAAGGAGCAGCCCCAGCATTTT	CASSPIPKEQPQHF
TRBV7-2	TRBJ2-3	many	NA	TGTGCCAGCAGCTTAAGGCATTTGGGCACAGATACGCAGTATTTT	CASSLRHLGTDTQYF
TRBV21-1	TRBJ1-3	few	NA	TGTGCCAGCAGCAAATCGGACCGGGACAGGGGCCGCGAGCCCTCTGGAAACACCATATATTTT	CASSKSDRDRGREPSGNTIYF
TRBV6-2/TRBV6-3	TRBJ1-6	many	NA	TGTGCCAGCAGTTCCTGGGATTCACCCCTCCACTTT	CASSSWDSPLHF
TRBV18	TRBJ2-1	few	NA	TGTGCCAGCTCCTTGGTAGCGGAATCCTACAATGAGCAGTTCTTC	CASSLVAESYNEQFF
TRBV6-5	TRBJ1-1	many	NA	TGTGCCAGCAGTTACCGGGGTCGTAGCACTGAAGCTTTCTTT	CASSYRGRSTEAFF
TRBV3-1	TRBJ2-7	NA	NA	TGTGCCAGCAGCGGCCCCAGACTACACTCCTACGAGCAGTACTTC	CASSGPRLHSYEQYF
TRBV19	TRBJ2-1	many	NA	TGTGCCAGTAGCAGGGTGAACAATGAGCAGTTCTTC	CASSRVNNEQFF
TRBV4-2	TRBJ2-1	NA	NA	TGTGCCAGCAGCCAAGATCGACTAGCAGGGGGCAATGAGCAGTTCTTC	CASSQDRLAGGNEQFF
TRBV5-4	TRBJ2-1	few	NA	TGTGCCAGCAGCTTGGTATCGGGGGACAATGAGCAGTTCTTC	CASSLVSGDNEQFF
TRBV7-8	TRBJ2-1	NA	NA	TGTGCCAGCAGCTTAGAGTCCCTACCGGGGTCCTACAATGAGCAGTTCTTC	CASSLESLPGSYNEQFF
TRBV25-1	TRBJ2-1	many	TRBD2	TGTGCCAGCAGTGTAGGTATCCTAGCGGGGGCCTACAATGAGCAGTTCTTC	CASSVGILAGAYNEQFF
TRBV12-3/TRBV12-4	TRBJ2-5	many	NA	TGTGCCAGCAGCCTTAGCGGCGGACAAGAGACCCAGTACTTC	CASSLSGGQETQYF
TRBV4-3	TRBJ2-6	many	NA	TGCGCCAGCAGCCAAGAACCCCTGGGGCCGCCTGGGGCCAACGTCCTGACTTTC	CASSQEPLGPPGANVLTF
TRBV4-3	TRBJ2-7	many	TRBD2	TGCGCCAGCAGCCAAGATTGGGGAGGGTGGAGGTACTTC	CASSQDWGGWRYF
TRBV29-1	TRBJ1-2	many	TRBD1	TGCACCGTGGGGACAGTGAATGGCTACACCTTC	CTVGTVNGYTF
TRBV30	TRBJ2-5	few	NA	TGTGCCTGGAGCGCGGAGACCCAGTACTTC	CAWSAETQYF
TRBV15	TRBJ1-5	many	TRBD1	TGTGCCACCAGCAGAATCAAGCTTCGGACAGGGATTAGCAATCAGCCCCAGCATTTT	CATSRIKLRTGISNQPQHF
TRBV7-2	TRBJ2-3	NA	TRBD1	TGTGCCAGCAATACCCCGCGACAGGGGGTTTCCGCAGATACGCAGTATTTT	CASNTPRQGVSADTQYF
TRBV12-3/TRBV12-4	TRBJ2-3	many	NA	TGTGCCAGCGGGGACGGAAAGCAGTATTTT	CASGDGKQYF
TRBV29-1	TRBJ1-1	many	TRBD1	TGCAGCGTGGCAGGACAGGGAGAGGTTGACATTGAAGCTTTCTTT	CSVAGQGEVDIEAFF
TRBV7-2	TRBJ2-1	many	TRBD1	TGTGCCAGCGACCTAACAGGGGGGTCCTACAATGAGCAGTTCTTC	CASDLTGGSYNEQFF
TRBV20-1	TRBJ2-7	many	TRBD2	TGCAGTGCTAGATTGGGGGACTACTCCTACGAGCAGTACTTC	CSARLGDYSYEQYF
TRBV11-3	TRBJ2-2	NA	NA	TGTGCCAGCAGCTTAGGGTCCGAGGGCCCCACCGGGGAGCTGTTTTTT	CASSLGSEGPTGELFF